Presented here are 13 T cell receptor beta chains from one specimen sequenced in a study of cytotoxic CD8 clonotypes in ibrutinib-treated CLL. The method was immunoSEQ multiplex PCR; TCRdb's version includes in-frame clones alone and lacks a portion of them. The table has roughly 38,000 clones, roughly 50% seen once. The sequenced sample was PBMCs, obtained before ibrutinib treatment. The receptors were sampled from a human donor with chronic lymphocytic leukemia.

This clone occurred a few times. The chain joins TRBV7-2 to TRBJ1-5; D perhaps matches TRBD1 (5 bases). CDR3 length: 15 amino acids. V lost 5 bases, J lost 2 bases, and 13 bases lay in between. In germline, CDR1 is SGHTA, CDR2 FQGNSA. The DNA of the CDR3 is TGTGCCAGCAGCGGGGTCAAGACAGGCAATCAGCCCCAGCATTTT. This gives the protein CASSGVKTGNQPQHF.

The table lists this clone with many counts. V usage is TRBV5-1 and J usage is TRBJ1-5; tentatively, D is TRBD1 (5 bases). From germline, CDR1 is SGHRS and CDR2 YFSETQ. CDR3 length equals 15 residues. With 4 bases removed from V and 2 bases from J, the gap between germline ends came to 13 bases. CDR3 region: CASSDGLGGNQPQHF. CDR3 nucleotides: TGCGCCAGCAGCGATGGGCTGGGGGGCAATCAGCCCCAGCATTTT.

The chain employs TRBV29-1 and TRBJ1-1; D call uncertain. Trimming pared 5 bases from V and 3 bases from J, leaving 7 bases between. Looked up from germline, CDR1 is SQVTM and CDR2 is ANQGSEA. The CDR3 runs 11 residues. The CDR3 DNA is TGCAGCGTTTTACTTTACACTGAAGCTTTCTTT. It codes for CSVLLYTEAFF. Drawing the rest from reference TRBV29-1 and TRBJ1-1, the complete variable domain is SAVISQKPSRDICQRGTSLTIQCQVDSQVTMMFWYRQQPGQSLTLIATANQGSEATYESGFVIDKFPISRPNLTFSTLTVSNMSPEDSSIYLCSVLLYTEAFFGQGTRLTVV.

This clone was counted only a few times. This rearrangement joins TRBV7-6 to TRBJ1-5; 7 bases line up with TRBD1. The junction had 10 bases not matched to a gene; V was cut back by 5 bases and J by 6 bases. The length of the CDR3 is 15 residues. Germline CDR1 and CDR2: SGHVS and FNYEAQ. The CDR3 region has the DNA TGTGCCAGCAGCCCCATTACAGGGGTCGGTCAGCCCCAGCATTTT. Translating gives CASSPITGVGQPQHF.

The chain joins TRBV19 to TRBJ1-4, with D tentatively TRBD1 (6 bases). V was shortened by 3 bases and J by 8 bases, with 16 bases between the two germline ends. The length of the CDR3 is 15 residues. The germline gives CDR1 LNHDA, CDR2 SQIVND (reference sequence). The CDR3 loop is CASSITGRYGEKLFF. The CDR3 DNA reads TGTGCCAGTAGTATCACAGGGAGGTATGGAGAAAAACTGTTTTTT.

The chain uses TRBV27 and TRBJ1-4; D is unresolved. Germline V lookup: CDR1 MNHEY, CDR2 SMNVEV (reference sequence). The CDR3 covers 16 residues. V was trimmed by 4 bases and J by 8 bases, leaving 20 bases between them. The CDR3 DNA follows: TGTGCCAGCAGTTCGCTCGATAGTCGGCACGGGGAAAAACTGTTTTTT. Translating it yields CASSSLDSRHGEKLFF.

The gene calls are TRBV7-8 and TRBJ2-1; D is undetermined. The CDR3 has 14 amino acids. Germline values: CDR1 SGHVS, CDR2 FQNEAQ. With 5 bases removed from V and 7 bases from J, the gap between germline ends came to 15 bases. CDR3 nucleotides: TGTGCCAGCAGCCCTCCCGGTGTACCAAATGAGCAGTTCTTC. Its protein is CASSPPGVPNEQFF. Full variable domain (remainder filled in from reference TRBV7-8 and TRBJ2-1): GAGVSQSPRYKVAKRGQDVALRCDPISGHVSLFWYQQALGQGPEFLTYFQNEAQLDKSGLPSDRFFAERPEGSVSTLKIQRTQQEDSAVYLCASSPPGVPNEQFFGPGTRLTVL.

In its sample, this clone was seen once. The genes are TRBV11-3 and TRBJ2-1; D gene ambiguous. V was clipped by 1 base and J by 6 bases, with 7 bases between them. Germline values: CDR1 SGHNT, CDR2 YENEEA. This CDR3 comprises 13 residues. The CDR3 sequence: CASSLAAANEQFF. The CDR3 region has the DNA TGTGCCAGCAGCTTAGCTGCGGCCAATGAGCAGTTCTTC.

In its sample, this clone was seen once. The J gene is TRBJ2-7, the V gene TRBV4-1, with D perhaps TRBD1 or TRBD2 (5 bases each). Germline V CDR1 and CDR2: MGHRA, YSYEKL. V lost 1 base and J 0 bases, leaving 13 bases between the germline ends. This CDR3 has 16 residues. The CDR3 sequence is CASSQVRGFLSYEQYF. CDR3 bases: TGCGCCAGCAGCCAAGTTCGGGGCTTCCTCTCCTACGAGCAGTACTTC.

The chain uses TRBV30 and TRBJ2-7; TRBD1 matches at 8 bases. Germline V gene data show CDR1 as GTSNPN and CDR2 as SVGIG (reference sequence). CDR3 length equals 11 residues. V gave up 4 bases and J gave up 7 bases; unmatched junction bases: 3. Here the CDR3 reads CAWNRGWEQYF. CDR3 in DNA: TGTGCCTGGAACAGGGGGTGGGAGCAGTACTTC.

The chain carries TRBV28 and TRBJ2-3; no definite D call. V lost 7 bases to trimming and J lost 2 bases, with 13 bases between them. The CDR3 runs to 14 residues. Looked up from germline, CDR1 is MDHEN and CDR2 is SYDVKM. The chain's CDR3 is CASNPTEATDTQYF. CDR3 bases: TGTGCCAGCAATCCAACAGAAGCCACAGATACGCAGTATTTT.

CDR3 DNA sequence: TGCAGCGTTTCCGGCGGGGGGTTAGCCTACGAGCAGTACTTC. Translated, it gives CSVSGGGLAYEQYF. The V gene is TRBV29-1, the J gene TRBJ2-7, with 8 bases identical to TRBD2. There are 14 residues in the CDR3. Germline trimming cut 5 bases from V and 2 bases from J; bases unmatched to any gene: 8. Per germline, CDR1 SQVTM and CDR2 ANQGSEA.

The CDR3 region has the DNA TGTGCCAGTAGTATAGAGCTGAACACTGAAGCTTTCTTT. Translation: CASSIELNTEAFF. The chain has TRBV19 and TRBJ1-1; D unresolved. Germline CDR1 LNHDA, CDR2 SQIVND (reference sequence). The CDR3 sequence is 13 residues long. V lost 0 bases and J 0 bases, leaving 2 bases between the germline ends.